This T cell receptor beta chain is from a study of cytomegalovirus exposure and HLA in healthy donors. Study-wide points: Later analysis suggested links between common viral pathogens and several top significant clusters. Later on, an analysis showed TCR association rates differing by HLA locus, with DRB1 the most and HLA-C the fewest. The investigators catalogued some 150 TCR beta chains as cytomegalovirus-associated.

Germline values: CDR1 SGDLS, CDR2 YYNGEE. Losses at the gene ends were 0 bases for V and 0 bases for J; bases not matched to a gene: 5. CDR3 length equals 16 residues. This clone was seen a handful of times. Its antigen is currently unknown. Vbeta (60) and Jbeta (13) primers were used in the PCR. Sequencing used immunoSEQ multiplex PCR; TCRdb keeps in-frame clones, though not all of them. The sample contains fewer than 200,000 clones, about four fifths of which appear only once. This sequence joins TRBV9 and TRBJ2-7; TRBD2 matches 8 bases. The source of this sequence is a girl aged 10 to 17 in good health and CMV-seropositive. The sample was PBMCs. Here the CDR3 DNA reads TGTGCCAGCAGCGTAGTATGTACTAGCGGCTCCTACGAGCAGTACTTC. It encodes CASSVVCTSGSYEQYF.